Listed below are T cell receptor beta chains from one sample, sequenced in a study of cytomegalovirus exposure and HLA in healthy donors. Assay used: immunoSEQ multiplex PCR; TCRdb lists only in-frame clones, some missing. The profile shows approximately 120,000 clones, under 85% of them singletons. The sequenced sample consisted of PBMCs. Receptor source: a young man in good health and CMV-seronegative. Each CDR3 is given with its conserved first and last residue. Fields, in order: clone size, D gene, J gene, V gene, CDR3 protein, CDR3 DNA. A D gene is named only where the DNA matches it firmly. Rows may omit the clone size; those that give it use once, few, many or a size class.

abundance: -
d_gene: -
j_gene: TRBJ2-1
v_gene: TRBV27
CDR3aa: CASSLSPSLELNEQFF
CDR3nt: TGTGCCAGCAGTTTATCCCCTAGCCTGGAACTCAATGAGCAGTTCTTC

abundance: -
d_gene: -
j_gene: TRBJ1-2
v_gene: TRBV5-4
CDR3aa: CASSYYYGYTF
CDR3nt: TGTGCCAGCAGTTATTACTATGGCTACACCTTC

abundance: once
d_gene: -
j_gene: TRBJ2-7
v_gene: TRBV19
CDR3aa: CASSIRGPYEQYF
CDR3nt: TGTGCCAGTAGTATCAGGGGTCCCTACGAGCAGTACTTC

abundance: once
d_gene: TRBD1
j_gene: TRBJ2-2
v_gene: TRBV2
CDR3aa: CASLIGQGIGGELFF
CDR3nt: TGTGCCAGCTTGATCGGACAGGGGATTGGCGGGGAGCTGTTTTTT

abundance: -
d_gene: TRBD1
j_gene: TRBJ2-1
v_gene: TRBV19
CDR3aa: CASGTGGQFF
CDR3nt: TGTGCCAGTGGAACAGGGGGGCAGTTCTTC

abundance: -
d_gene: TRBD1
j_gene: TRBJ2-3
v_gene: TRBV2
CDR3aa: CATGTVSTDTQYF
CDR3nt: TGTGCCACCGGGACAGTTAGCACAGATACGCAGTATTTT

abundance: few
d_gene: TRBD1
j_gene: TRBJ2-7
v_gene: TRBV9
CDR3aa: CASSVRGTETYEQYF
CDR3nt: TGTGCCAGCAGCGTTAGGGGGACAGAGACCTACGAGCAGTACTTC

abundance: few
d_gene: -
j_gene: TRBJ1-1
v_gene: TRBV18
CDR3aa: CASSPPQNTEAFF
CDR3nt: TGTGCCAGCTCACCACCACAGAACACTGAAGCTTTCTTT

abundance: -
d_gene: TRBD2
j_gene: TRBJ2-7
v_gene: TRBV7-2
CDR3aa: CASSWTGTSGAEQYF
CDR3nt: TGTGCCAGCAGCTGGACCGGGACTAGCGGAGCCGAGCAGTACTTC

abundance: -
d_gene: -
j_gene: TRBJ2-2
v_gene: TRBV4-1
CDR3aa: CASSQFQNANTGELFF
CDR3nt: TGCGCCAGCAGCCAGTTCCAGAACGCGAACACCGGGGAGCTGTTTTTT

abundance: few
d_gene: TRBD1
j_gene: TRBJ1-5
v_gene: TRBV7-3
CDR3aa: CASSLTTGAGQPQHF
CDR3nt: TGTGCCAGCAGCTTAACGACAGGGGCGGGTCAGCCCCAGCATTTT

abundance: -
d_gene: -
j_gene: TRBJ2-1
v_gene: TRBV19
CDR3aa: CASSIEAANSYNEQFF
CDR3nt: TGTGCCAGTAGTATCGAAGCGGCCAACTCCTACAATGAGCAGTTCTTC

abundance: once
d_gene: -
j_gene: TRBJ1-1
v_gene: TRBV18
CDR3aa: CASSPSMGSRGTEAFF
CDR3nt: TGTGCCAGCTCACCGAGTATGGGGTCCAGGGGAACTGAAGCTTTCTTT

abundance: -
d_gene: -
j_gene: TRBJ1-5
v_gene: TRBV10-3
CDR3aa: CAISEADNQPQHF
CDR3nt: TGTGCCATCAGTGAGGCAGACAATCAGCCCCAGCATTTT

abundance: few
d_gene: -
j_gene: TRBJ1-2
v_gene: TRBV14
CDR3aa: CASSQVAGYGYTF
CDR3nt: TGTGCCAGCAGCCAAGTGGCGGGCTATGGCTACACCTTC

abundance: -
d_gene: -
j_gene: TRBJ2-7
v_gene: TRBV28
CDR3aa: CASRGTTGYEQYF
CDR3nt: TGTGCCAGCAGGGGGACTACAGGGTACGAGCAGTACTTC

abundance: -
d_gene: TRBD1
j_gene: TRBJ1-2
v_gene: TRBV10-2
CDR3aa: CASSDWTGVYGYTF
CDR3nt: TGCGCCAGCAGTGATTGGACAGGGGTCTATGGCTACACCTTC

abundance: -
d_gene: -
j_gene: TRBJ1-1
v_gene: TRBV5-1
CDR3aa: CASTLAGIEAFF
CDR3nt: TGCGCCAGCACCCTGGCGGGGATTGAAGCTTTCTTT

abundance: -
d_gene: -
j_gene: TRBJ2-2
v_gene: TRBV10-3
CDR3aa: CAISRTGGDSNTGELFF
CDR3nt: TGTGCCATCAGCCGGACTGGCGGAGATTCTAACACCGGGGAGCTGTTTTTT

abundance: -
d_gene: -
j_gene: TRBJ1-6
v_gene: TRBV4-3
CDR3aa: CASSQESSYNSPLHF
CDR3nt: TGCGCCAGCAGCCAAGAGAGCTCCTATAATTCACCCCTCCACTTT

abundance: -
d_gene: -
j_gene: TRBJ2-5
v_gene: TRBV7-2
CDR3aa: CASSLAGGGETQYF
CDR3nt: TGTGCCAGCAGCTTAGCGGGAGGGGGAGAGACCCAGTACTTC

abundance: -
d_gene: -
j_gene: TRBJ1-2
v_gene: TRBV6-5
CDR3aa: CASSSSKGSYGYTF
CDR3nt: TGTGCCAGCAGCTCTTCGAAGGGGTCCTATGGCTACACCTTC

abundance: few
d_gene: TRBD1
j_gene: TRBJ1-6
v_gene: TRBV5-4
CDR3aa: CASSPDRDNSPLHF
CDR3nt: TGTGCCAGCAGCCCCGACAGGGATAATTCACCCCTCCACTTT

abundance: -
d_gene: -
j_gene: TRBJ2-5
v_gene: TRBV7-2
CDR3aa: CASSSQGAGEETQYF
CDR3nt: TGTGCCAGCAGCTCACAGGGCGCGGGGGAAGAGACCCAGTACTTC

abundance: -
d_gene: -
j_gene: TRBJ1-1
v_gene: TRBV5-6
CDR3aa: CASSFQGMNTEAFF
CDR3nt: TGTGCCAGCAGCTTTCAGGGGATGAACACTGAAGCTTTCTTT

abundance: -
d_gene: TRBD2
j_gene: TRBJ2-1
v_gene: TRBV25-1
CDR3aa: CASSVGGRQFF
CDR3nt: TGTGCCAGCAGTGTGGGAGGGAGGCAATTCTTC

abundance: -
d_gene: TRBD2
j_gene: TRBJ2-3
v_gene: TRBV7-9
CDR3aa: CASSTRTSGRTDTQYF
CDR3nt: TGTGCCAGCAGCACAAGGACTAGCGGGAGAACGGATACGCAGTATTTT

abundance: -
d_gene: TRBD1
j_gene: TRBJ2-1
v_gene: TRBV7-9
CDR3aa: CASSTGASYNEQFF
CDR3nt: TGTGCCAGCAGCACAGGGGCCTCCTACAATGAGCAGTTCTTC

abundance: -
d_gene: -
j_gene: TRBJ2-7
v_gene: TRBV4-1
CDR3aa: CASSPRVFGEQYF
CDR3nt: TGCGCCAGCAGCCCCCGGGTCTTCGGCGAGCAGTACTTC

abundance: -
d_gene: -
j_gene: TRBJ2-1
v_gene: TRBV4-2
CDR3aa: CASSQDRSGSSYNEQFF
CDR3nt: TGTGCCAGCAGCCAAGATCGTTCAGGAAGCTCCTACAATGAGCAGTTCTTC

abundance: -
d_gene: TRBD1
j_gene: TRBJ2-2
v_gene: TRBV5-1
CDR3aa: CASGKTGGETGELFF
CDR3nt: TGCGCCAGTGGGAAGACAGGGGGCGAGACCGGGGAGCTGTTTTTT

abundance: once
d_gene: -
j_gene: TRBJ2-5
v_gene: TRBV6-1
CDR3aa: CASSEWGDPQETQYF
CDR3nt: TGTGCCAGCAGTGAGTGGGGGGACCCCCAAGAGACCCAGTACTTC

abundance: once
d_gene: TRBD1
j_gene: TRBJ1-1
v_gene: TRBV5-1
CDR3aa: CASSFSGGGNTEAFF
CDR3nt: TGCGCCAGCAGCTTCTCAGGGGGTGGGAACACTGAAGCTTTCTTT

abundance: medium-sized
d_gene: TRBD1
j_gene: TRBJ2-5
v_gene: TRBV7-9
CDR3aa: CASSGRTGHYRETQYF
CDR3nt: TGTGCCAGCAGCGGACGGACAGGTCATTATAGAGAGACCCAGTACTTC

abundance: -
d_gene: TRBD2
j_gene: TRBJ2-5
v_gene: TRBV9
CDR3aa: CASSANGGVEETQYF
CDR3nt: TGTGCCAGCAGCGCAAACGGGGGGGTCGAGGAGACCCAGTACTTC

abundance: -
d_gene: -
j_gene: TRBJ1-1
v_gene: TRBV5-1
CDR3aa: CASGQQGPGDTEAFF
CDR3nt: TGCGCCAGCGGCCAACAGGGCCCTGGGGACACTGAAGCTTTCTTT

abundance: -
d_gene: -
j_gene: TRBJ1-2
v_gene: TRBV6-6
CDR3aa: CASSPPTGPYGYTF
CDR3nt: TGTGCCAGCAGTCCTCCGACAGGACCCTATGGCTACACCTTC

abundance: -
d_gene: -
j_gene: TRBJ2-1
v_gene: TRBV1
CDR3aa: CTSSQGPGEMEGGPIRHEQFF
CDR3nt: TGCACCAGCAGCCAGGGCCCGGGGGAAATGGAGGGAGGGCCCATCCGCCATGAGCAGTTCTTC

abundance: -
d_gene: -
j_gene: TRBJ2-7
v_gene: TRBV6-5
CDR3aa: CASSYSADNSYEQYF
CDR3nt: TGTGCCAGCAGTTACTCCGCGGACAACTCCTACGAGCAGTACTTC

abundance: -
d_gene: TRBD1
j_gene: TRBJ2-4
v_gene: TRBV7-9
CDR3aa: CASSSLSGQGMDIQYF
CDR3nt: TGTGCCAGCAGCTCTCTGTCGGGACAGGGAATGGACATTCAGTACTTC